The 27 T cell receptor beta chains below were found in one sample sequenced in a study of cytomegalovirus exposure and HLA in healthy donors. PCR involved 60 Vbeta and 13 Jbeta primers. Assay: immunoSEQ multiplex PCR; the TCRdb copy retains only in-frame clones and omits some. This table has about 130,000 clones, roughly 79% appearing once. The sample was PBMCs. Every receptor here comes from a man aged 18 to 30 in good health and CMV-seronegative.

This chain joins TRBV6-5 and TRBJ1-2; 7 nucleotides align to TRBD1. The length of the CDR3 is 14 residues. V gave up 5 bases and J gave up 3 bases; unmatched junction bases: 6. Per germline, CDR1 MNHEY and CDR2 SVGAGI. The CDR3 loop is CASSITGEDYGYTF. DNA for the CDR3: TGTGCCAGCAGTATAACAGGGGAGGACTATGGCTACACCTTC.

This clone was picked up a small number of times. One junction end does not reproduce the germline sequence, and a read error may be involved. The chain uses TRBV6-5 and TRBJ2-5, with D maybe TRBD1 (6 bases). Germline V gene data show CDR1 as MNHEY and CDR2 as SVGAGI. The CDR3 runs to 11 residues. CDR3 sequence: CASSYAGEINF. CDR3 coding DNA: TGTGCCAGCAGTTACGCAGGGGAAATTAACTTC.

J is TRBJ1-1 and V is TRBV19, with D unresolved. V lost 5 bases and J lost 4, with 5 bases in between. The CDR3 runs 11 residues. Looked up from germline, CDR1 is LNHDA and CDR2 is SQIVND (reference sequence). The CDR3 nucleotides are TGTGCCAGTAGTGCGTTCACTGAAGCTTTCTTT. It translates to CASSAFTEAFF.

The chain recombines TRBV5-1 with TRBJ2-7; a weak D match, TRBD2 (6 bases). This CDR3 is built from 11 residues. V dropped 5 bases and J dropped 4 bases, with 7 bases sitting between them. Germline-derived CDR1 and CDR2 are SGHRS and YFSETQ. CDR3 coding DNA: TGCGCCAGCAGACGGGAGTACGAGCAGTACTTC. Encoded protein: CASRREYEQYF.

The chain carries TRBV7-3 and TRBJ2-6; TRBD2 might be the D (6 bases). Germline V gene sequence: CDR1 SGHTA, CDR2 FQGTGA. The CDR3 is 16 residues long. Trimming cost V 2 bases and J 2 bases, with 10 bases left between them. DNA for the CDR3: TGTGCCAGCAGCTTAGGGAGGTCGACTGGGGCCAACGTCCTGACTTTC. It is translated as CASSLGRSTGANVLTF.

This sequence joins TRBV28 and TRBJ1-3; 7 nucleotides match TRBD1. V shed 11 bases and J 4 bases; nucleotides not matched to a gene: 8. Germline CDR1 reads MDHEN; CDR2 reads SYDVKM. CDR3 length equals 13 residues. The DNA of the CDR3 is TGTGCCGGAGGTTCGGGACAGGGAAACACCATATATTTT. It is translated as CAGGSGQGNTIYF. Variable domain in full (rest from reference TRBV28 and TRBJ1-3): DVKVTQSSRYLVKRTGEKVFLECVQDMDHENMFWYRQDPGLGLRLIYFSYDVKMKEKGDIPEGYSVSREKKERFSLILESASTNQTSMYLCAGGSGQGNTIYFGEGSWLTVV.

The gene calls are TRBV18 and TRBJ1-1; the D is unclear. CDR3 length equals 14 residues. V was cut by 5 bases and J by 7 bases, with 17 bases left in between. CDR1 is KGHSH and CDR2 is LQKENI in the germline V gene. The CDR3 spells CASSISGSPYEAFF. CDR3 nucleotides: TGTGCCAGCTCAATATCGGGGTCACCTTATGAAGCTTTCTTT.

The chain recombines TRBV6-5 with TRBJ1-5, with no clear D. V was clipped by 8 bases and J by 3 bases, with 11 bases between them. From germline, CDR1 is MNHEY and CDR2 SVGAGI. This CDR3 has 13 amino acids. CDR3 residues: CASRRQNNQPQHF. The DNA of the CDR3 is TGTGCCAGCCGGAGGCAGAACAATCAGCCCCAGCATTTT.

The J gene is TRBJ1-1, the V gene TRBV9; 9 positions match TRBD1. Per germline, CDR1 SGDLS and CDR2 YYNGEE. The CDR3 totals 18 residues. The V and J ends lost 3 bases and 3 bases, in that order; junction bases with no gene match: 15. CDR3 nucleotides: TGTGCCAGCAGCGCCGCAGCCGGGACAGGGTCAGTGTACACTGAAGCTTTCTTT. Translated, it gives CASSAAAGTGSVYTEAFF. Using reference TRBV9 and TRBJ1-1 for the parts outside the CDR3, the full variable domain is DSGVTQTPKHLITATGQRVTLRCSPRSGDLSVYWYQQSLDQGLQFLIQYYNGEERAKGNILERFSAQQFPDLHSELNLSSLELGDSALYFCASSAAAGTGSVYTEAFFGQGTRLTVV.

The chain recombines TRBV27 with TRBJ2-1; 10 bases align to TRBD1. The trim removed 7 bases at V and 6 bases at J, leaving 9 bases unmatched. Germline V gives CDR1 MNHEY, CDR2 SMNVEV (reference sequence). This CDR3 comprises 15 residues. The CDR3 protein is CASTLPGQGTNEQFF. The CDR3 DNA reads TGTGCCAGCACTCTCCCGGGACAGGGGACCAATGAGCAGTTCTTC.

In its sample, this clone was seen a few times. CDR3 residues: CATSTEGRVLSYGYTF. As DNA, the CDR3 is TGTGCCACCAGCACGGAAGGGAGGGTACTTTCCTATGGCTACACCTTC. This chain uses TRBV15 with TRBJ1-2; D call uncertain. The CDR3 is 16 residues long. V lost 4 bases, J lost 4 bases, and 19 bases lay in between. Germline-derived CDR1 and CDR2 are LNHNV and YYDKDF (reference sequence). Supplemented by reference TRBV15 and TRBJ1-2, the full variable domain reads DAMVIQNPRYQVTQFGKPVTLSCSQTLNHNVMYWYQQKSSQAPKLLFHYYDKDFNNEADTPDNFQSRRPNTSFCFLDIRSPGLGDTAMYLCATSTEGRVLSYGYTFGSGTRLTVV.

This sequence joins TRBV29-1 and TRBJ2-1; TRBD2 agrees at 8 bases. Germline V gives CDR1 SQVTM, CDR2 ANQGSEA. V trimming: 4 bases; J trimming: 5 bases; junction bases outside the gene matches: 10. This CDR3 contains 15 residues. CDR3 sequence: CSVVLLLAANNEQFF. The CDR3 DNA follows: TGCAGCGTTGTATTATTACTAGCGGCAAACAATGAGCAGTTCTTC.

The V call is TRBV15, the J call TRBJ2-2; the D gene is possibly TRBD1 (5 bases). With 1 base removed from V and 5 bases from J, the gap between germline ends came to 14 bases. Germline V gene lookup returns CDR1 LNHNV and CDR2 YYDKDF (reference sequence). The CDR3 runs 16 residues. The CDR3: CATSRGQGVGTGELFF. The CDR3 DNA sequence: TGTGCCACCAGCAGAGGACAAGGGGTAGGGACCGGGGAGCTGTTTTTT.

The CDR3 protein is CASRGEVGASNTEAFF. In nucleotides, the CDR3 is TGTGCCAGCAGGGGGGAGGTTGGCGCCTCGAACACTGAAGCTTTCTTT. The gene calls are TRBV5-6 and TRBJ1-1; D is possibly TRBD1 (5 bases). Germline V gene sequence: CDR1 SGHDT, CDR2 YYEEEE. Deletions cut 5 bases from V and 1 base from J, with 18 bases between. The CDR3 contains 16 residues. The full variable domain, rest sourced from reference TRBV5-6 and TRBJ1-1, is DAGVTQSPTHLIKTRGQQVTLRCSPKSGHDTVSWYQQALGQGPQFIFQYYEEEERQRGNFPDRFSGHQFPNYSSELNVNALLLGDSALYLCASRGEVGASNTEAFFGQGTRLTVV.

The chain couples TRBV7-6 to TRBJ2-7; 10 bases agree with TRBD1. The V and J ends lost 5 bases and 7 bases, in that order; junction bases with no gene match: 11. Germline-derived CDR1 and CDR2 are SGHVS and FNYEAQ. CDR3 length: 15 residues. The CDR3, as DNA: TGTGCCAGCAGCACCGAGAGGGACAGGGGCTGGGAGCAGTACTTC. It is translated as CASSTERDRGWEQYF.

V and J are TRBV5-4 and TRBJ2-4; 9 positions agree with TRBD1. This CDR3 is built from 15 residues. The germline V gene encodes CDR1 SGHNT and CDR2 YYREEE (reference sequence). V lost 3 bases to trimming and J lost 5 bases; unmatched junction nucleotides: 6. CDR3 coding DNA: TGTGCCAGCAGCTCGGGACAGGGTGTGGAAAACATTCAGTACTTC. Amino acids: CASSSGQGVENIQYF.

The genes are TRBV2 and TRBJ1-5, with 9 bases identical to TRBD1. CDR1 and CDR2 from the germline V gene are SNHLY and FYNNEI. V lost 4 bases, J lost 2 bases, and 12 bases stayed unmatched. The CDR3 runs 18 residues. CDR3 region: CASSVQGASGIGNQPQHF. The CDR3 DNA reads TGTGCCAGCAGTGTACAGGGGGCTTCAGGGATCGGCAATCAGCCCCAGCATTTT.

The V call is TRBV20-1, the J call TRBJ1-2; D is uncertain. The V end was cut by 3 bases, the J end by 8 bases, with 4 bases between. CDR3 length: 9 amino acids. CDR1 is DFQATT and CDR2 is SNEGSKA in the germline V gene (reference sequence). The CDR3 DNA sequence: TGCAGTGCTAGGGGCGGCTACACCTTC. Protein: CSARGGYTF.

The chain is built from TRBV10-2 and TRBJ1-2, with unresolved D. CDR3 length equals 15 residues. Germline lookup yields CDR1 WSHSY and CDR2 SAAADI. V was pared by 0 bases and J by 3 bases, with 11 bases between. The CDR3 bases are TGCGCCAGCAGTGAGTCTCAACAGAATTACTATGGCTACACCTTC. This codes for CASSESQQNYYGYTF.

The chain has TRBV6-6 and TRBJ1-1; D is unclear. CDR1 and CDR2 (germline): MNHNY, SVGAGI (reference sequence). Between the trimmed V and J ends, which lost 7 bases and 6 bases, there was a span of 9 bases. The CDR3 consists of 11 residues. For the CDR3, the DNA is TGTGCCAGCACCCCTAAAGCTGAAGCTTTCTTT. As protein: CASTPKAEAFF.

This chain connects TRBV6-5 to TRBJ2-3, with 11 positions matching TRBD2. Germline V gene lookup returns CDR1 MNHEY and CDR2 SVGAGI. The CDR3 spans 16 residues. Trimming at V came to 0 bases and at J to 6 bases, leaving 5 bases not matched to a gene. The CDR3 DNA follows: TGTGCCAGCAGTTACTCGACTAGCGGGGCGGTGGATACGCAGTATTTT. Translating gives CASSYSTSGAVDTQYF.

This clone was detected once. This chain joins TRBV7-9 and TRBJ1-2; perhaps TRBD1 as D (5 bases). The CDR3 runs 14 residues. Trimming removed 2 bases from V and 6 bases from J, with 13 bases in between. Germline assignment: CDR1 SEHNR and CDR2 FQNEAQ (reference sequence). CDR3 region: CASSLTGTLDGYTF. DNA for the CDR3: TGTGCCAGCAGCTTAACGGGGACTTTGGATGGCTACACCTTC.

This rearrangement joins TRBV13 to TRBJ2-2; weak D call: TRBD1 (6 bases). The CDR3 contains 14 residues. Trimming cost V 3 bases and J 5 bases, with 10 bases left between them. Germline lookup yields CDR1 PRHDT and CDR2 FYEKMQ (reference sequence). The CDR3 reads CASSLGAGTGELFF. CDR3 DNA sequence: TGTGCCAGCAGCTTGGGGGCCGGTACCGGGGAGCTGTTTTTT.

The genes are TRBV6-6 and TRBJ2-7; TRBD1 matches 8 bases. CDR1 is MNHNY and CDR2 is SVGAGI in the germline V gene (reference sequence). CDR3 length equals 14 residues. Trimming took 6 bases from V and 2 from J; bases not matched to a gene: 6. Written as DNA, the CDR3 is TGTGCCAGCAGCCACAAACAGGGGGCCTACGAGCAGTACTTC. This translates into CASSHKQGAYEQYF.

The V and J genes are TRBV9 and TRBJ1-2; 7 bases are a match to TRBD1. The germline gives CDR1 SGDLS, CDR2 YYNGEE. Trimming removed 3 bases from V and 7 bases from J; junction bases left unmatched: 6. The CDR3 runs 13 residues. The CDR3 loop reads CASSDGTVGGYTF. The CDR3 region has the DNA TGTGCCAGCAGCGACGGGACAGTTGGTGGCTACACCTTC.

In DNA form, the CDR3 reads TGTGCCAGCAGTGAAGCGCTGACAGAATCTCCCTACGAGCAGTACTTC. Translating gives CASSEALTESPYEQYF. The chain joins TRBV6-1 to TRBJ2-7, with a tentative D call TRBD1 (5 bases). The germline V gene has CDR1 MNHNS and CDR2 SASEGT. CDR3 length equals 16 residues. V dropped 0 bases and J dropped 2 bases, with 14 bases sitting between them.

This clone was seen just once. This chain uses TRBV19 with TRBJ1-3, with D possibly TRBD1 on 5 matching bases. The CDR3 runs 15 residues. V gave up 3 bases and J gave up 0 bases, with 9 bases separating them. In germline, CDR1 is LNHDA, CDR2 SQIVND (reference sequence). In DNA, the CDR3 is TGTGCCAGTAGTATGGGGACTAACTCTGGAAACACCATATATTTT. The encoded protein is CASSMGTNSGNTIYF.